Shown below are 14 T cell receptor beta chains from a single sample sequenced in a study of cytomegalovirus exposure and HLA in healthy donors. Primers: 60 Vbeta forward and 13 Jbeta reverse. Libraries were prepared by immunoSEQ multiplex PCR; TCRdb keeps only in-frame clonotypes and omits some of them. The sample carries some 120,000 clones, about 73% recorded once. What was sequenced was PBMCs. These receptors were collected from a middle-aged woman in good health and CMV-seronegative.

The CDR3 DNA follows: TGTGCCAGCAGCACCGGACAGGGGCTAAATCAGCCCCAGCATTTT. Translation: CASSTGQGLNQPQHF. The V gene is TRBV9, the J gene TRBJ1-5, with 9 bases aligning to TRBD1. The CDR3 runs 15 residues. Germline V gene sequence: CDR1 SGDLS, CDR2 YYNGEE. The V and J ends lost 4 bases and 4 bases, in that order; junction bases with no gene match: 6.

This chain connects TRBV29-1 to TRBJ2-4; weak D call: TRBD1 (5 bases). The length of the CDR3 is 11 residues. The germline V gene encodes CDR1 SQVTM and CDR2 ANQGSEA. The V gene lost 6 bases and the J gene lost 5 bases, with 8 bases spanning the gap. CDR3 bases: TGCAGCGTACACAGGCAAAACATTCAGTACTTC. It translates to CSVHRQNIQYF.

CDR3 DNA sequence: TGTGCCAGCAGTTCCGGACAGGGACGGAGCAATCAGCCCCAGCATTTT. It translates to CASSSGQGRSNQPQHF. This rearrangement joins TRBV28 to TRBJ1-5, with 8 positions matching TRBD1. The V segment lost 4 bases and the J segment 1 base; nucleotides outside the gene matches: 6. Germline values: CDR1 MDHEN, CDR2 SYDVKM. This CDR3 has 16 amino acids. The full variable domain, completed using reference TRBV28 and TRBJ1-5, is DVKVTQSSRYLVKRTGEKVFLECVQDMDHENMFWYRQDPGLGLRLIYFSYDVKMKEKGDIPEGYSVSREKKERFSLILESASTNQTSMYLCASSSGQGRSNQPQHFGDGTRLSIL.

The chain uses TRBV5-1 and TRBJ2-3; tentative D call: TRBD1 (6 bases). The germline V gene encodes CDR1 SGHRS and CDR2 YFSETQ. V lost 2 bases, J lost 2 bases, and 9 bases lay in between. CDR3 length: 14 amino acids. CDR3 DNA sequence: TGCGCCAGCAGCTTCGACAGGATCACAGATACGCAGTATTTT. Translated, it gives CASSFDRITDTQYF.

The chain has TRBV4-2 and TRBJ2-2; D perhaps matches TRBD1 (5 bases). CDR1 is LGHNA, CDR2 YNFKEQ, per germline. This CDR3 spans 17 amino acids. V was trimmed by 0 bases and J by 0 bases, leaving 11 bases between them. CDR3 nucleotides: TGTGCCAGCAGCCAAGATTATCAGGGTTCGAACACCGGGGAGCTGTTTTTT. Translation gives CASSQDYQGSNTGELFF.

This rearrangement joins TRBV6-1 to TRBJ2-2, with 10 bases matching TRBD2. Per the germline V gene, CDR1 is MNHNS and CDR2 is SASEGT. With V trimmed by 6 bases and J by 7 bases, 8 bases remained unmatched. This CDR3 comprises 15 residues. The CDR3: CASSSSGRAGGELFF. The CDR3 DNA follows: TGTGCCAGCAGCAGCAGCGGGAGGGCCGGCGGGGAGCTGTTTTTT.

The chain carries TRBV11-2 and TRBJ2-5; TRBD2 matches 14 bases. CDR3 size: 16 residues. Trimming removed 5 bases from V and 5 bases from J; junction bases left unmatched: 7. Germline values: CDR1 SGHAT, CDR2 FQNNGV. The CDR3 DNA is TGTGCCAGCAGCCCACGACGGACTAGCGGGAGGGAGACCCAGTACTTC. Translating gives CASSPRRTSGRETQYF.

This clone was detected once. The chain combines TRBV5-1 with TRBJ2-1; TRBD2 aligns across 7 bases. This CDR3 spans 15 amino acids. Trimming removed 5 bases from V and 0 bases from J; junction bases left unmatched: 5. Germline CDR1 reads SGHRS; CDR2 reads YFSETQ. The CDR3 nucleotides are TGCGCCAGCAGTCCCGGACTAGTCTCCTACAATGAGCAGTTCTTC. It encodes CASSPGLVSYNEQFF.

The chain couples TRBV4-1 to TRBJ2-7, with 9 positions matching TRBD1. CDR1 MGHRA and CDR2 YSYEKL come from the germline V gene. The V gene end was trimmed by 3 bases and the J gene end by 2 bases; junction bases not matched to a gene: 8. The CDR3 extends over 16 amino acids. CDR3: CASSHKQGAKTYEQYF. The CDR3 region has the DNA TGCGCCAGCAGCCACAAACAGGGGGCTAAGACCTACGAGCAGTACTTC.

This chain joins TRBV29-1 and TRBJ1-1, with 7 bases aligning to TRBD1. The CDR3 is 12 amino acids. V lost 7 bases to trimming and J lost 3 bases; unmatched junction nucleotides: 5. The germline CDR1 and CDR2 sequences are SQVTM and ANQGSEA. This CDR3 reads CSAIDRDTEAFF. For the CDR3, the DNA is TGCAGCGCCATCGACAGGGACACTGAAGCTTTCTTT.

This chain uses TRBV7-2 with TRBJ1-1; D is perhaps TRBD1 (6 bases). The germline gives CDR1 SGHTA, CDR2 FQGNSA. The CDR3 totals 15 residues. V shed 1 base and J shed 2 bases, with 11 bases lying between them. This chain's CDR3 is CASSLGQDRNTEAFF. The DNA for the CDR3 is TGTGCCAGCAGCTTAGGTCAGGACAGAAACACTGAAGCTTTCTTT. The full variable domain, its missing parts supplied by reference TRBV7-2 and TRBJ1-1, is GAGVSQSPSNKVTEKGKDVELRCDPISGHTALYWYRQSLGQGLEFLIYFQGNSAPDKSGLPSDRFSAERTGGSVSTLTIQRTQQEDSAVYLCASSLGQDRNTEAFFGQGTRLTVV.

The table lists this clone with a count of one. The gene calls are TRBV10-2 and TRBJ2-5, with D tentatively TRBD1 (6 bases). The CDR3 loop spans 13 amino acids. Germline assignment: CDR1 WSHSY and CDR2 SAAADI. V gave up 7 bases and J gave up 5 bases, with 14 bases separating them. CDR3 sequence reads: CASTGGGRETQYF. CDR3 coding DNA: TGCGCCAGCACCGGTGGGGGCCGGGAGACCCAGTACTTC.

CDR3 region: CASSIRAGGETQYF. For the CDR3, the DNA is TGTGCCAGTAGTATAAGGGCAGGGGGGGAGACCCAGTACTTC. V usage is TRBV19 and J usage is TRBJ2-5; TRBD1 might be the D (7 bases). CDR3 length: 14 amino acids. Germline values: CDR1 LNHDA, CDR2 SQIVND (reference sequence). Trimming took off 2 bases at V and 5 bases at J, with 12 bases between the two ends. Combining the CDR3 with reference TRBV19 and TRBJ2-5 gives the whole variable domain DGGITQSPKYLFRKEGQNVTLSCEQNLNHDAMYWYRQDPGQGLRLIYYSQIVNDFQKGDIAEGYSVSREKKESFPLTVTSAQKNPTAFYLCASSIRAGGETQYFGPGTRLLVL.

The chain couples TRBV27 to TRBJ1-2; TRBD1 matches at 7 bases. The germline gives CDR1 MNHEY, CDR2 SMNVEV (reference sequence). V dropped 5 bases and J dropped 5; count of bases not matched to a gene: 8. This CDR3 is 14 amino acids long. Written as DNA, the CDR3 is TGTGCCAGCAGTATCGGGACAGCAAGGTATGGCTACACCTTC. It yields the protein CASSIGTARYGYTF.